Below, 19 T cell receptor beta chains from the same sample are listed, as sequenced in a study of blood T cells in healthy people across ages. A second PCR, run for about 6 to 12 cycles, used a sample-barcoded 5' primer plus a J-beta primer mix. MiXCR was run by TCRdb on the 5' RACE reads, yielding one entry per CDR3 protein. The sample yields 1.5 million to 2 million distinct CDR3 sequences, approximately 30% seen once. The material sequenced was blood. The source of these receptors is a woman in her twenties or thirties in good health.

This clonotype was detected a few times. The chain is built from TRBV19 and TRBJ2-7; weak D call: TRBD2 (6 bases). There are 15 residues in the CDR3. CDR1 LNHDA and CDR2 SQIVND come from the germline V gene (reference sequence). V gave up 5 bases and J gave up 2 bases, with 16 bases separating them. Here the CDR3 DNA reads TGTGCCAGTAGTTCCGGGAGCTCCCCGCCCTACGAGCAGTACTTC. It codes for CASSSGSSPPYEQYF.

In this sample, this clonotype turned up a few times. The chain couples TRBV7-9 to TRBJ1-2; D ambiguous. Trimming left V 5 bases short and J 4 bases short, with 17 bases between. Germline V gene data show CDR1 as SEHNR and CDR2 as FQNEAQ (reference sequence). CDR3 length: 15 residues. The DNA of the CDR3 is TGTGCCAGCAGCCCTCACCTCAAGGGAAGCTATGGCTACACCTTC. Encoded protein: CASSPHLKGSYGYTF. Full variable domain (remainder filled in from reference TRBV7-9 and TRBJ1-2): DTGVSQNPRHKITKRGQNVTFRCDPISEHNRLYWYRQTLGQGPEFLTYFQNEAQLEKSRLLSDRFSAERPKGSFSTLEIQRTEQGDSAMYLCASSPHLKGSYGYTFGSGTRLTVV.

This chain uses TRBV6-5 with TRBJ1-1; possibly TRBD1 for D (5 bases). Germline lookup yields CDR1 MNHEY and CDR2 SVGAGI. The CDR3 totals 14 residues. V dropped 1 base and J dropped 3 bases, with 9 bases sitting between them. CDR3 in DNA: TGTGCCAGCAGTTACTTAGACAGACACACTGAAGCTTTCTTT. Its protein is CASSYLDRHTEAFF.

This clonotype was picked up a small number of times. V and J are TRBV28 and TRBJ2-1, with D possibly being TRBD1 (6 bases). The CDR3 covers 14 residues. V was clipped by 5 bases and J by 8 bases, with 16 bases between them. The germline CDR1 and CDR2 sequences are MDHEN and SYDVKM. The CDR3 region is CASSPPLKGDEQFF. The DNA for the CDR3 is TGTGCCAGCAGTCCCCCACTGAAGGGGGATGAGCAGTTCTTC.

The CDR3 DNA sequence: TGTGCCAGTAGTCGGGACCACCGGGGCTACACCTTC. This codes for CASSRDHRGYTF. The chain couples TRBV19 to TRBJ1-2; weak D call: TRBD1 (5 bases). From germline, CDR1 is LNHDA and CDR2 SQIVND (reference sequence). Between the trimmed V and J ends, which lost 5 bases and 8 bases, there was a span of 12 bases. The CDR3 runs 12 residues.

This clonotype was recorded a few times. V usage is TRBV28 and J usage is TRBJ1-5; 8 nucleotides agree with TRBD1. This CDR3 has 15 amino acids. The germline CDR1 and CDR2 sequences are MDHEN and SYDVKM. The V and J ends lost 8 bases and 3 bases, in that order; junction bases with no gene match: 9. This chain's CDR3 is CASGWPGGTNQPQHF. The CDR3 DNA reads TGTGCCAGCGGCTGGCCAGGGGGCACCAATCAGCCCCAGCATTTT.

This clonotype appeared many times. V usage is TRBV20-1 and J usage is TRBJ2-7; tentatively, D is TRBD2 (5 bases). The V and J ends lost 3 bases and 0 bases respectively, with 15 bases between them. Germline CDR1 DFQATT, CDR2 SNEGSKA (reference sequence). The CDR3 covers 15 residues. The DNA for the CDR3 is TGCAGTGCTAGGACCACCGGGATCAACTCCTACGAGCAGTACTTC. It is translated as CSARTTGINSYEQYF.

Only a few counts were recorded for this clonotype. This chain links TRBV12-3 or TRBV12-4 with TRBJ2-5; D unresolved. The CDR3 is 11 amino acids. The germline V and J ends were trimmed by 5 bases and 6 bases, with 7 bases remaining between them. CDR3 bases: TGTGCCAGCAGTCGTAGGAAGACCCAGTACTTC. Its translation is CASSRRKTQYF.

V is TRBV6-2 or TRBV6-3 and J is TRBJ1-2, with a weak D call TRBD1 (5 bases). The CDR3 has 13 residues. The germline CDR1 and CDR2 sequences are MNHEY and SVGEGT. Trimming pared 6 bases from V and 7 bases from J, leaving 15 bases between. The CDR3 DNA reads TGTGCCAGCAGGTACCAGGGAGGATCTGGCTACACCTTC. This codes for CASRYQGGSGYTF.

The gene calls are TRBV20-1 and TRBJ2-7, with a tentative D call TRBD1 (7 bases). TRBJ2-5 matches the DNA end more closely, so the J call is doubtful. The length of the CDR3 is 16 residues. The germline CDR1 and CDR2 sequences are DFQATT and SNEGSKA (reference sequence). The CDR3 bases are TGCAGTGTACAGGGGATTTCCGGGACCGGGACTGGGACCCAGTACTTC. Amino acid sequence: CSVQGISGTGTGTQYF.

V and J are TRBV7-9 and TRBJ2-7; 8 nucleotides align to TRBD1. The CDR3 is 16 residues long. With 5 bases clipped from V and 1 base from J, the junction kept 10 bases outside the gene matches. Per germline, CDR1 SEHNR and CDR2 FQNEAQ (reference sequence). The CDR3 is CASSPPRTGMSYEQYF. The CDR3 bases are TGTGCCAGCAGCCCCCCAAGGACAGGGATGTCCTACGAGCAGTACTTC.

This clonotype was counted only a few times. V usage is TRBV20-1 and J usage is TRBJ1-3; D is uncertain. Trimming cost V 1 base and J 0 bases, with 7 bases left between them. CDR1 is DFQATT and CDR2 is SNEGSKA in the germline V gene (reference sequence). The length of the CDR3 is 14 residues. CDR3 nucleotides: TGCAGTGCTAGAGGGCCTGCCTCTGGAAACACCATATATTTT. Encoded protein: CSARGPASGNTIYF.

This clonotype was counted between two and nine times. This rearrangement joins TRBV14 to TRBJ2-7, with D maybe TRBD1 (6 bases). The V gene's germline CDR1 is SGHDN and CDR2 FVKESK. Trimming pared 6 bases from V and 2 bases from J, leaving 14 bases between. CDR3 length: 14 residues. CDR3 DNA: TGTGCCAGCAGGGCACAGGGTAATCCCTACGAGCAGTACTTC. It is translated as CASRAQGNPYEQYF. Using reference TRBV14 and TRBJ2-7 for the parts outside the CDR3, the full variable domain is EAGVTQFPSHSVIEKGQTVTLRCDPISGHDNLYWYRRVMGKEIKFLLHFVKESKQDESGMPNNRFLAERTGGTYSTLKVQPAELEDSGVYFCASRAQGNPYEQYFGPGTRLTVT.

In this sample, this clonotype turned up a few times. The chain couples TRBV28 to TRBJ2-1; D is uncertain. This CDR3 is built from 14 residues. Trimming removed 7 bases from V and 2 bases from J, with 12 bases in between. Per the germline V gene, CDR1 is MDHEN and CDR2 is SYDVKM. The CDR3 sequence is CASIDSRAYNEQFF. Written as DNA, the CDR3 is TGTGCCAGCATCGATAGCCGGGCCTACAATGAGCAGTTCTTC.

Here the CDR3 DNA reads TGTGCCAGCAGTTTATGGTCAGGGGGGAACAATGAGCAGTTCTTC. Its translation is CASSLWSGGNNEQFF. The chain recombines TRBV12-3 or TRBV12-4 with TRBJ2-1; D perhaps matches TRBD1 (7 bases). Trimming shortened V by 2 bases and J by 5 bases, and 13 bases separated the two germline ends. The CDR3 has 15 residues.

The chain joins TRBV5-1 to TRBJ2-4, with 7 bases that match TRBD2. CDR3 size: 17 residues. V lost 0 bases and J lost 6; bases outside the gene matches: 12. Germline CDR1 is SGHRS and CDR2 is YFSETQ. CDR3 sequence (DNA): TGCGCCAGCAGCTTGGAGGCTGCGGGAGTAGTTGGAAACATTCAGTACTTC. Translation gives CASSLEAAGVVGNIQYF.

This clonotype was seen at least ten times. This sequence joins TRBV20-1 and TRBJ2-5, with D possibly being TRBD1 (6 bases). V was shortened by 2 bases and J by 0 bases, with 13 bases between the two germline ends. Germline V gene sequence: CDR1 DFQATT, CDR2 SNEGSKA (reference sequence). The CDR3 consists of 15 residues. CDR3 in DNA: TGCAGTGCTAGATCGGGAACAGGGTACCAAGAGACCCAGTACTTC. Its translation is CSARSGTGYQETQYF.

This clonotype was counted at least ten times. This chain uses TRBV12-3 or TRBV12-4 with TRBJ2-7, with D possibly called TRBD1 or TRBD2 (5 bases each). This CDR3 region has 14 residues. The V end lost 5 bases, the J end lost 2 bases, and 13 bases lay between the germline ends. The chain's CDR3 is CASSETRGPYEQYF. The CDR3 region has the DNA TGTGCCAGCAGTGAAACACGGGGCCCCTACGAGCAGTACTTC.

The table lists this clonotype with many counts. The J gene is TRBJ2-1, the V gene TRBV12-3 or TRBV12-4, with D perhaps matching TRBD2 (6 bases). The germline V and J ends were trimmed by 7 bases and 0 bases, with 13 bases remaining between them. This CDR3 is built from 15 residues. CDR3 DNA sequence: TGTGCCAGCATCGTACGGGGGAGCTCCTACAATGAGCAGTTCTTC. Translated, it gives CASIVRGSSYNEQFF.